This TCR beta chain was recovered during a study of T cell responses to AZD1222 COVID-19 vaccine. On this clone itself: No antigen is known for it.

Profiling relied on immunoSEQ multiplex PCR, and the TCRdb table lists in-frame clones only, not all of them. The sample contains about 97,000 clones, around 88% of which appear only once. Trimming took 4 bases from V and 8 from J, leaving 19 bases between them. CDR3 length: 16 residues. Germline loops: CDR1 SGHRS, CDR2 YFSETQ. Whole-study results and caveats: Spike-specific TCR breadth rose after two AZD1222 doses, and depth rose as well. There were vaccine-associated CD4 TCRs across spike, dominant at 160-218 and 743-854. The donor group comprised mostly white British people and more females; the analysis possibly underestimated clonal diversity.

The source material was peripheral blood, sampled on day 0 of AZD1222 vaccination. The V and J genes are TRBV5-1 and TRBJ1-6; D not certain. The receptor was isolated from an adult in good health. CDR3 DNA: TGCGCCAGCAGCCGTGCGGCAGGTCTGCTAGATTCACCCCTCCACTTT. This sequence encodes CASSRAAGLLDSPLHF.